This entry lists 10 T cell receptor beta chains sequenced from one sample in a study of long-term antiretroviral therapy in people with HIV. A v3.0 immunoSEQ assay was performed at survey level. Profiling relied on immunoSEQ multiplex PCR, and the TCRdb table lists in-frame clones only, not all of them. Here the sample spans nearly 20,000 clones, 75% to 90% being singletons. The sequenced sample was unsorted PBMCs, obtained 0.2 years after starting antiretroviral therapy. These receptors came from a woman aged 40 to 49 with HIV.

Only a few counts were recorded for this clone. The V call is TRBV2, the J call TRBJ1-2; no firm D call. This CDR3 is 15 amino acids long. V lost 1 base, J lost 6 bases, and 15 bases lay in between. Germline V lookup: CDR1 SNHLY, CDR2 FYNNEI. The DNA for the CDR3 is TGTGCCAGCAGTGAAGGCCGTAGGACGGCAGATGGCTACACCTTC. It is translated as CASSEGRRTADGYTF.

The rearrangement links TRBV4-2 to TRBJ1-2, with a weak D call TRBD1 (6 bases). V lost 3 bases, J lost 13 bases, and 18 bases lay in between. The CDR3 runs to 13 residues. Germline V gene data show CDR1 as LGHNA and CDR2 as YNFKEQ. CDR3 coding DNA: TGTGCCAGCAGCCAGGAGCGGACAGCCCTTGTCACCTTC. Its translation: CASSQERTALVTF.

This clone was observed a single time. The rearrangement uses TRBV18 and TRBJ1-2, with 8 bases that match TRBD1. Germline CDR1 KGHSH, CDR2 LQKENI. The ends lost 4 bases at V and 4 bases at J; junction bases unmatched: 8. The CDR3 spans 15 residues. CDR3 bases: TGTGCCAGCTCACGATTCGACAGGGGAGGCTATGGCTACACCTTC. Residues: CASSRFDRGGYGYTF.

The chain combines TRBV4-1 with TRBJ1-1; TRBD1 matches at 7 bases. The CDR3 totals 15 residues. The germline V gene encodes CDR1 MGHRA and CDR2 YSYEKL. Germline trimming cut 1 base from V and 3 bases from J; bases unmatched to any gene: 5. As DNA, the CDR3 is TGCGCCAGCAGCCAAGGACAGGGTGGTGACACTGAAGCTTTCTTT. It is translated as CASSQGQGGDTEAFF.

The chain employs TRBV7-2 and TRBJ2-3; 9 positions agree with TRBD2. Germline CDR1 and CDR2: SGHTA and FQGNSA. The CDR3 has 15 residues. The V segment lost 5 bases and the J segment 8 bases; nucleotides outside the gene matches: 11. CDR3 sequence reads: CASSPLAGDLGTQYF. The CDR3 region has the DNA TGTGCCAGCAGCCCCTTAGCGGGGGATTTGGGTACGCAGTATTTT.

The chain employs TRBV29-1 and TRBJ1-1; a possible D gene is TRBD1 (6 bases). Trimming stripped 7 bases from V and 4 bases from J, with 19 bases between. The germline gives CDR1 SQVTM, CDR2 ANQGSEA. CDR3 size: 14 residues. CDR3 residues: CSATGQSSVTEAFF. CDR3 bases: TGCAGCGCCACAGGACAGTCCAGTGTCACTGAAGCTTTCTTT.

DNA for the CDR3: TGTGCCAGCAGCGCGTTCGACAGGAACACTGAAGCTTTCTTT. This gives the protein CASSAFDRNTEAFF. The chain recombines TRBV5-4 with TRBJ1-1; perhaps TRBD1 as D (5 bases). In germline, CDR1 is SGHNT, CDR2 YYREEE (reference sequence). This CDR3 has 14 amino acids. Trimming pared 4 bases from V and 1 base from J, leaving 11 bases between.

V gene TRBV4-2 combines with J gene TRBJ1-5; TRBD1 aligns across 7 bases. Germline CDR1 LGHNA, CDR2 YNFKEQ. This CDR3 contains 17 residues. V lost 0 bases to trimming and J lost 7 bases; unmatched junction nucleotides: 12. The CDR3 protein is CASSQESSGGFQQPQHF. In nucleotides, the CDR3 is TGTGCCAGCAGCCAAGAAAGTTCAGGGGGTTTTCAGCAGCCCCAGCATTTT.

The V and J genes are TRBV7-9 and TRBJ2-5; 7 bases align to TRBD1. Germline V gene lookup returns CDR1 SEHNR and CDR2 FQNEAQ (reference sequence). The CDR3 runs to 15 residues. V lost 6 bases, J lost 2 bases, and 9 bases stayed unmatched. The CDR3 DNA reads TGTGCCAGCAGGGAAGGGACAGCCCTACAAGAGACCCAGTACTTC. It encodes CASREGTALQETQYF. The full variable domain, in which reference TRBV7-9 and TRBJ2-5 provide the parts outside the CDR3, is DTGVSQNPRHKITKRGQNVTFRCDPISEHNRLYWYRQTLGQGPEFLTYFQNEAQLEKSRLLSDRFSAERPKGSFSTLEIQRTEQGDSAMYLCASREGTALQETQYFGPGTRLLVL.

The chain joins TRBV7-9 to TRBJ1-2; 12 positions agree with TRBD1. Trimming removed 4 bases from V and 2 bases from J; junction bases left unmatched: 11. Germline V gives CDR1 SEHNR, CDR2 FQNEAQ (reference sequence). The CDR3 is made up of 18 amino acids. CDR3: CASSSSSGTGGDNYGYTF. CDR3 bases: TGTGCCAGCAGCTCTTCTTCCGGGACAGGGGGCGACAACTATGGCTACACCTTC.